This TCR beta chain was obtained from a study of read filtering for tumor transcriptome and immune sequencing. Whole-study context: The cohort had some 16 men and roughly 13 women aged roughly 45 to 90, mean approximately 66 years. IR-seq gave about 3.5 to 10.27 million TCR reads per sample; RNA-seq gave about 80 to 1,300.

Bone marrow was sampled from every patient at the time of active disease. This clonotype was seen repeatedly, ten times or more. Its antigen remains unknown. This CDR3 has 14 residues. Trimming pared 4 bases from V and 7 bases from J, leaving 14 bases between. The V gene's germline CDR1 is SGHTA and CDR2 FQGNSA. Regarding the study as a whole: Sorted CD138-negative bone marrow cells were not purified T cells.

From roughly 390 ng of RNA, a library with molecular barcoded alpha/delta and beta/gamma adaptors was made. TCRdb recomputed calls from the reads with MiXCR, one row per CDR3 protein. Here the sample spans about 130,000 distinct CDR3 sequences, 10% to 15% being singletons. Material for sequencing was a population of CD138-negative cells sorted from bone marrow. This chain joins TRBV7-2 and TRBJ1-5, with a tentative D call TRBD1 (6 bases). This TCR was sampled from a donor older than 35 with multiple myeloma. The CDR3 coding sequence is TGTGCCAGCAGCTATCAGGGAGGGGGACAGCCCCAGCATTTT. Its translation: CASSYQGGGQPQHF.